The TCR beta chain described here comes from a study of cytomegalovirus exposure and HLA in healthy donors. PCR used 60 Vbeta primers and 13 Jbeta primers. This table comes from immunoSEQ multiplex PCR, and its TCRdb copy is limited to in-frame clones, with some not included. The data contain 180,000 or so clones, roughly 9.4% of them singletons. The CDR3 is made up of 12 amino acids. V lost 5 bases to trimming and J lost 5 bases, with 9 bases between them. Germline V lookup: CDR1 SNHLY, CDR2 FYNNEI. This clone was detected a few times. Its antigen remains unknown. Regarding the study as a whole: A link between a missense DCLRE1C variant and TCR beta V- and J-gene trimming emerged from a later analysis.

The sample comprised PBMCs. The clonotype was recovered from a young woman in good health and CMV-seropositive. The chain is built from TRBV2 and TRBJ2-5; D is ambiguous. In DNA form, the CDR3 reads TGTGCCAGCAGTCCACCCCAGGAGACCCAGTACTTC. Protein sequence: CASSPPQETQYF.